This entry features one T cell receptor (beta chain) sequence. Under the authors' procedure: For nucleated cells, counts were estimated from reference gene primer amplification. The data were produced by immunoSEQ multiplex PCR, yet TCRdb's version contains in-frame clones alone and is incomplete. V and J calls and clone size follow that table, whereas D and trimming were derived from the DNA. The table lists approximately 80,000 clones, about 78% of them singletons, with more than 15% in the top ten. This record belongs to a study of blood T cell repertoires in COVID-19. Study in general: COVID-19 samples collected from the United States, Italy and Spain covered acute and convalescent phases. From T cells, B-cell-depleted T cells, or PBMCs came the material, which was cDNA or gDNA.

The V gene end was trimmed by 2 bases and the J gene end by 3 bases; junction bases not matched to a gene: 11. This CDR3 region has 17 residues. The germline gives CDR1 MRHNA, CDR2 SNTAGT. The receptor comes from a human donor in a cohort sampled during active COVID-19. The material sequenced was peripheral blood. The gene calls are TRBV6-4 and TRBJ2-3; 7 bases are shared with TRBD1. The CDR3 here is CASSDVGQDGCTDTQYF. DNA for the CDR3: TGTGCCAGCAGTGACGTTGGACAGGACGGTTGTACAGATACGCAGTATTTT.